This entry describes one T cell receptor (beta chain). Its antigen is undetermined. V was clipped by 0 bases and J by 5 bases, with 4 bases between them. Per germline, CDR1 SGHVS and CDR2 FQNEAQ. The CDR3 spans 12 residues. This specimen belongs to a study of T cell responses to AZD1222 COVID-19 vaccine. Using immunoSEQ multiplex PCR, the repertoire was profiled, and TCRdb retains in-frame clones only, with some absent. The repertoire includes 150,000 or so clones, about 88% of them detected once, and around 3% sits in the top ten. Points from the study as a whole: CD4 TCRs covered the whole spike, strongest at regions 160-218 and 743-854. Just five to seven people given AZD1222 tested seropositive at baseline. There were mostly white British donors and more females than males, and clonal diversity was possibly underestimated.

The V and J genes are TRBV7-8 and TRBJ1-2; D uncertain. Sequenced here: peripheral blood, sampled on day 0 of AZD1222 vaccination. The receptor's source is an adult in good health. The CDR3 loop reads CASSLAAYGYTF. The CDR3 DNA reads TGTGCCAGCAGCTTAGCTGCGTATGGCTACACCTTC.